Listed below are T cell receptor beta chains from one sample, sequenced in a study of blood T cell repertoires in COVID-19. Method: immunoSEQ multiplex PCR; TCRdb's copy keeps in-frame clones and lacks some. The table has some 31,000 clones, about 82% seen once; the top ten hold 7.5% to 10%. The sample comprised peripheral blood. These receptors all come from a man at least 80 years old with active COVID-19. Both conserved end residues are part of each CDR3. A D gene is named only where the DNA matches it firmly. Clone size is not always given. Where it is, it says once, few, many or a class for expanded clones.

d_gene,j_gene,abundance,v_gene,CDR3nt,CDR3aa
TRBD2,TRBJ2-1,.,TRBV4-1,TGCGCCAGCAGCCAAGGTCTAGCGGGGTCCTACAATGAGCAGTTCTTC,CASSQGLAGSYNEQFF
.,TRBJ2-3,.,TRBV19,TGTGCCAGTAGTAGCGGCCCAGATACGCAGTATTTT,CASSSGPDTQYF
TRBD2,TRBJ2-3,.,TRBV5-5,TGTGCCAGCAGATCTCGGGGGGGCCGCGATACGCAGTATTTT,CASRSRGGRDTQYF
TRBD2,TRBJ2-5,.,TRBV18,TGTGCCAGCTCACCGTCCCGGGGGGGCCAAGAGACCCAGTACTTC,CASSPSRGGQETQYF
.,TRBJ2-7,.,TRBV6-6,TGTGCCAGCAGCCCCCTTTGGGGGGAAGAGCAGTACTTC,CASSPLWGEEQYF
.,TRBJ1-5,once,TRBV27,TGTGCCAGCAGTAGATCGCCCGGGTTTAGCAATCAGCCCCAGCATTTT,CASSRSPGFSNQPQHF
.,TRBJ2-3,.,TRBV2,TGTGCCACCACCCCGGGACTCCTATCACCAGATACGCAGTATTTT,CATTPGLLSPDTQYF
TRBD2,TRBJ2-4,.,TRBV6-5,TGTGCCAGCAGTCGGGGGACTAGCGGGACCATTCAGTACTTC,CASSRGTSGTIQYF
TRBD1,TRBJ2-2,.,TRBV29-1,TGCAGCGCCATGGACAGGGGACGGGGGGAGCTGTTTTTT,CSAMDRGRGELFF
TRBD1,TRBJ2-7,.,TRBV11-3,TGTGCCAGCAGCGCGGACAGGGGCTACGAGCAGTACTTC,CASSADRGYEQYF
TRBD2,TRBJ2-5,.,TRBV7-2,TGTGCCAGCAGCTTCGGGGGGGCCGAAGAGACCCAGTACTTC,CASSFGGAEETQYF